These 8 T cell receptor beta chains share one sample of origin, sequenced in a study of Graves' ophthalmopathy and Graves' hyperthyroidism. TCR beta CDR3 regions were amplified from RNA transcripts. First-round RT-PCR relied on HTBI primers, and a second-round multiplex PCR came next. TCRdb re-analysed the multiplex PCR reads in MiXCR, keeping a single row per CDR3 protein. The sample lists about 480,000 distinct CDR3 sequences, 13% to 15% occurring once. Sequencing was carried out using blood. The receptors were gathered from a woman under 40 with Graves' ophthalmopathy.

This clonotype was picked up many times. This rearrangement joins TRBV6-5 to TRBJ1-5; D is unclear. With 5 bases removed from V and 4 bases from J, the gap between germline ends came to 15 bases. The V gene's germline CDR1 is MNHEY and CDR2 SVGAGI. The CDR3 has 15 residues. The CDR3 loop is CASSLDGVGNQPQHF. CDR3 nucleotides: TGTGCCAGCAGTCTCGACGGTGTGGGGAATCAGCCCCAGCATTTT.

This clonotype was seen at least ten times. The genes are TRBV20-1 and TRBJ1-1; weak D call: TRBD1 (6 bases). The CDR3 spans 16 residues. The germline V gene encodes CDR1 DFQATT and CDR2 SNEGSKA (reference sequence). V was clipped by 0 bases and J by 0 bases, with 14 bases between them. The CDR3 DNA reads TGCAGTGCTAGAGATAGGGGGGGGGTCATGAACACTGAAGCTTTCTTT. Encoded protein: CSARDRGGVMNTEAFF.

This clonotype was observed at least ten times. The chain couples TRBV19 to TRBJ1-1, with 8 bases identical to TRBD1. Germline V gene sequence: CDR1 LNHDA, CDR2 SQIVND (reference sequence). CDR3 length: 17 residues. Losses at the gene ends were 3 bases for V and 4 bases for J; bases not matched to a gene: 13. CDR3 in amino acids: CASSILLGGQAGTEAFF. The CDR3 nucleotides are TGTGCCAGTAGTATCCTCCTCGGGGGACAGGCGGGCACTGAAGCTTTCTTT. The full variable domain, its missing parts supplied by reference TRBV19 and TRBJ1-1, is DGGITQSPKYLFRKEGQNVTLSCEQNLNHDAMYWYRQDPGQGLRLIYYSQIVNDFQKGDIAEGYSVSREKKESFPLTVTSAQKNPTAFYLCASSILLGGQAGTEAFFGQGTRLTVV.

In its sample, this clonotype was seen many times. The V gene is TRBV29-1, the J gene TRBJ1-2; perhaps TRBD1 as D (6 bases). The CDR3 length is 13 residues. V was cut by 3 bases and J by 7 bases, with 15 bases left in between. Germline CDR1 and CDR2: SQVTM and ANQGSEA. CDR3 loop: CSVETGRVSGYTF. CDR3 in DNA: TGCAGCGTTGAGACAGGTCGGGTGAGTGGCTACACCTTC.

This clonotype was found many times. The chain employs TRBV11-2 and TRBJ2-5, with D possibly matching TRBD1 (5 bases). Trimming took 1 base from V and 0 from J, leaving 9 bases between them. The CDR3 loop spans 15 amino acids. Per germline, CDR1 SGHAT and CDR2 FQNNGV. This chain's CDR3 is CASSLGSGYQETQYF. The CDR3, as DNA: TGTGCCAGCAGCTTAGGCTCAGGGTACCAAGAGACCCAGTACTTC.

The sample holds many counts of this clonotype. This sequence joins TRBV18 and TRBJ2-7; the D call may be TRBD1 or TRBD2 (5 bases each). Germline lookup yields CDR1 KGHSH and CDR2 LQKENI. V lost 3 bases and J 3 bases, leaving 12 bases between the germline ends. CDR3 length equals 14 residues. The CDR3 is CASSPGTQDYEQYF. CDR3 DNA: TGTGCCAGCTCACCCGGGACCCAAGACTACGAGCAGTACTTC. Together with reference TRBV18 and TRBJ2-7, the CDR3 gives the full variable domain: NAGVMQNPRHLVRRRGQEARLRCSPMKGHSHVYWYRQLPEEGLKFMVYLQKENIIDESGMPKERFSAEFPKEGPSILRIQQVVRGDSAAYFCASSPGTQDYEQYFGPGTRLTVT.

The gene calls are TRBV30 and TRBJ2-7; D may be TRBD1 or TRBD2 (6 bases each). The CDR3 is 12 amino acids. The V and J ends lost 3 bases and 5 bases respectively, with 11 bases between them. Germline V lookup: CDR1 GTSNPN, CDR2 SVGIG (reference sequence). The DNA of the CDR3 is TGTGCCTGGAGGTGGGGGGCGAACGAGCAGTACTTC. Protein: CAWRWGANEQYF.

The chain recombines TRBV28 with TRBJ1-2; D ambiguous. This CDR3 is 15 amino acids long. Trimming left V 3 bases short and J 4 bases short, with 15 bases between. The germline V gene has CDR1 MDHEN and CDR2 SYDVKM. DNA of the CDR3: TGTGCCAGCAGTTTGAGCCCATCTTCAGGCTATGGCTACACCTTC. Amino acid sequence: CASSLSPSSGYGYTF.